This paragraph reports one T cell receptor beta chain. This clonotype was counted between two and nine times. The antigen this receptor binds is unknown. Base qualities are not recorded, but no much larger clone differs from it by a single base. Reading the label with the study, this specimen's time point is: persistent/refractory GD, antithyroid drugs over 5 years with positive TRAb. For both TCR sequencing and RNA sequencing, RNA was extracted from PBMCs in TRIzol. Graves' disease was diagnosed according to American Thyroid Association guidelines. Recruitment of patients was carried out at an endocrinology department in Xi'an, China. Each patient gave approximately 10 milliliters of peripheral blood, collected in an EDTA anticoagulant tube. PBMCs were isolated by Ficoll Paque Plus density gradient separation without further T cell sorting. An Agilent 2100 Bioanalyzer and agarose gel were used to check RNA quality, while a NanoDrop 2000 measured RNA concentration.

This sample is drawn from a study of regulatory T cells in long-lasting Graves disease (dated by TCRdb to the early 2020s). Some background on the complete study: Persistent Graves' disease was defined as persistently positive TSH receptor autoantibodies together with antithyroid drug treatment for over 5 years. This study used TCR sequencing and RNA sequencing of peripheral blood to compare persistent Graves' disease patients against newly diagnosed Graves' disease patients. The study was conducted in China and was registered as a clinical trial. A total of about 35 samples underwent TCR sequencing, from around 13 patients with persistent Graves' disease and roughly 20 patients with newly diagnosed Graves' disease. Antithyroid drugs had been taken for approximately 9.5 years on average by persistent Graves' disease patients in the clinical cohort.

The library was made by multiplex PCR. TCRdb lists the instrument as Illumina HiSeq 4000. TCR beta libraries were built with iRepertoire HTBI primers and Arm-PCR amplification of CDR3 regions. PCR products were gel purified before sequencing. Processing in the source paper ran as follows. Gene usage analysis of CDR3 amino acid clonotypes used the approximately 62 TRBV and around 14 TRBJ segments found across samples. COPE and FqMerger were used to merge filtered high-quality paired reads into contigs. Contigs were aligned with BLAST to IMGT TRBV, TRBD and TRBJ reference genes, and CDR3 was defined per IMGT. Any clonotype with a frequency above 0.1% was counted as a highly expanded clone. Repertoire diversity was measured by Shannon entropy, and V-J evenness by the Gini coefficient. A clonotype was considered public if more than one individual shared it. TCRdb trimmed the raw reads at Q25, called clones with MiXCR and kept productive beta chains. One record per CDR3 amino acid sequence lists the most common genes and DNA. The V and J calls were determined by TCRdb, not by the authors. For this sample there are approximately 380,000 distinct CDR3 sequences; about a fifth appear just once. The ten largest clones capture around 21% of the sample.

Overall study results and their limits: Only peripheral blood was studied, because thyroid tissue, the primary lesion, was inaccessible. Sequencing and analysis were limited to the TCR beta chain. Compared with newly diagnosed patients, patients with persistent Graves' disease had lower TCR Shannon entropy and fewer highly expanded clones, which suggests clonal expansion. Preferential use of TRBV28, TRBJ1-2 and TRBJ2-5 was observed in persistent disease, whereas TRBV20-1 and TRBJ2-1 were favored in newly diagnosed disease. Persistent patients shared more public clonotypes among themselves (around 2,700) than newly diagnosed patients did (approximately 870). As a limitation, the authors acknowledged that the small sample size may reduce accuracy.

Measured from the cysteine to the phenylalanine, the CDR3 is 15 residues long. CDR3 DNA only is kept here, 45 bases in frame from base 1. CDR1 and CDR2 are drawn from the germline V gene (reference sequence): DFQATT, SNEGSKA. Germline trimming amounts to 6 bases on V and 9 bases on J, with 11 as the count of junction bases outside the gene matches. Sequencing was performed on peripheral blood mononuclear cells (PBMCs), taken when the disease was refractory, from a patient treated with antithyroid drugs. This sequence was found in a female donor with Graves disease. The rearrangement combines TRBV20-1 with TRBJ2-3; 14 bases in the middle match TRBD2. CDR3 sequence: CSAEPGTSGSTTQYF. The DNA reads as follows: TGCAGTGCAGAACCCGGGACTAGCGGGAGTACAACGCAGTATTTT.